The 17 T cell receptor beta chains in this list originate from one sample, sequenced in a study of T cell repertoires in cytomegalovirus infection. Which antigens these TCRs recognize remains unknown. TCRdb redid the calling of the reads with MiXCR, one entry per CDR3 protein. The sample consists of around 100,000 distinct CDR3 sequences, 10% of them appearing once. Sequenced material: PBMCs, sequenced either directly or after in vitro stimulation (not recorded which). Source of these receptors: a human donor in good health (CMV status not recorded). Some clones in this sample may be carry-over from other donors' samples.

This clonotype was detected only a few times. The genes are TRBV28 and TRBJ2-1; no definite D call. The CDR3 totals 13 residues. V gave up 3 bases and J gave up 6 bases, with 9 bases separating them. From germline, CDR1 is MDHEN and CDR2 SYDVKM. The chain's CDR3 is CASSLTFRNEQFF. CDR3 DNA: TGTGCCAGCAGTTTGACGTTCCGCAATGAGCAGTTCTTC.

This clonotype is termed medium-sized. The chain links TRBV6-4 to TRBJ2-2; D not resolved. Trimming removed 0 bases at V and 4 bases at J, with 9 bases between. The CDR3 is 15 residues long. Germline V gene sequence: CDR1 MRHNA, CDR2 SNTAGT. The CDR3 bases are TGTGCCAGCAGTGACTCGGCAGAGATCACCGGGGAGCTGTTTTTT. This gives the protein CASSDSAEITGELFF.

This clonotype came up a few times. The J gene is TRBJ1-1, the V gene TRBV29-1, with D uncertain. CDR1 and CDR2 from the germline V gene are SQVTM and ANQGSEA. The germline V and J ends were trimmed by 6 bases and 1 base, with 6 bases remaining between them. This CDR3 spans 11 amino acids. The CDR3 bases are TGCAGCGTGCACAGGAACACTGAAGCTTTCTTT. Translated, it gives CSVHRNTEAFF.

A few counts support this clonotype. The J gene is TRBJ2-7, the V gene TRBV6-2 or TRBV6-3; 14 bases are shared with TRBD2. The germline CDR1 and CDR2 sequences are MNHEY and SVGEGT. The CDR3 contains 16 residues. J lost 1 base, V lost 5 bases, and 4 bases had no gene match. The CDR3 here is CASSRRTSGRSYEQYF. The CDR3, as DNA: TGTGCCAGCAGTAGACGGACTAGCGGGAGGTCCTACGAGCAGTACTTC.

This clonotype was seen ten or more times. At one boundary the junction diverges from the germline segment, which might be a read error. The chain couples TRBV7-9 to TRBJ1-5; unclear D gene. The CDR3 is made up of 12 amino acids. CDR1 and CDR2 (germline): SEHNR, FQNEAQ (reference sequence). The CDR3 sequence: CASSYPGQPQHF. CDR3 coding DNA: TGTGCCAGCAGCTACCCTGGGCAGCCTCAGCATTTT. Combining the CDR3 with reference TRBV7-9 and TRBJ1-5 gives the whole variable domain DTGVSQNPRHKITKRGQNVTFRCDPISEHNRLYWYRQTLGQGPEFLTYFQNEAQLEKSRLLSDRFSAERPKGSFSTLEIQRTEQGDSAMYLCASSYPGQPQHFGDGTRLSIL.

There are a few counts of this clonotype. The chain employs TRBV7-6 and TRBJ2-5, with 11 positions matching TRBD2. CDR1 SGHVS and CDR2 FNYEAQ come from the germline V gene. Trimming removed 5 bases from V and 2 bases from J; junction bases left unmatched: 7. The CDR3 spans 16 residues. The CDR3 loop is CASSLGLAVNQETQYF. The CDR3 bases are TGTGCCAGCAGCCTGGGACTAGCGGTAAATCAAGAGACCCAGTACTTC. Filled out from reference TRBV7-6 and TRBJ2-5, the complete variable domain reads GAGVSQSPRYKVTKRGQDVALRCDPISGHVSLYWYRQALGQGPEFLTYFNYEAQQDKSGLPNDRFSAERPEGSISTLTIQRTEQRDSAMYRCASSLGLAVNQETQYFGPGTRLLVL.

This clonotype was observed at least ten times. The chain employs TRBV4-2 and TRBJ2-3, with 9 bases fitting TRBD2. CDR1 and CDR2 from the germline V gene are LGHNA and YNFKEQ. CDR3 length equals 16 residues. V dropped 1 base and J dropped 2; count of bases not matched to a gene: 4. CDR3 sequence reads: CASSQAAGGITDTQYF. CDR3 coding DNA: TGTGCCAGCAGCCAAGCGGCGGGAGGGATCACAGATACGCAGTATTTT.

This clonotype was detected many times. The chain has TRBV5-4 and TRBJ2-7, with TRBD2 matching over 8 bases. The V gene's germline CDR1 is SGHNT and CDR2 YYREEE (reference sequence). Trimming took 4 bases from V and 1 from J; bases not matched to a gene: 13. This CDR3 is 17 amino acids long. The CDR3 DNA reads TGTGCCAGCAGCCCGGGGGGCCTAGCGGGTTTTTCCTACGAGCAGTACGTC. It is translated as CASSPGGLAGFSYEQYV.

In its sample, this clonotype was seen many times. The V gene is TRBV7-2, the J gene TRBJ2-5; possibly TRBD1 for D (6 bases). This CDR3 is built from 13 residues. Trimming left V 7 bases short and J 2 bases short, with 11 bases between. The germline gives CDR1 SGHTA, CDR2 FQGNSA. The CDR3 protein is CASTGDRQETQYF. For the CDR3, the DNA is TGTGCCAGCACCGGCGACAGGCAAGAGACCCAGTACTTC.

This clonotype was detected many times. V gene TRBV7-9 combines with J gene TRBJ2-6; D is perhaps TRBD1 (5 bases). The CDR3 runs to 15 residues. CDR1 and CDR2 (germline): SEHNR, FQNEAQ (reference sequence). V dropped 5 bases and J dropped 0 bases, with 8 bases sitting between them. The CDR3 protein is CASSQTVSGANVLTF. The CDR3 DNA reads TGTGCCAGCAGCCAGACAGTCTCTGGGGCCAACGTCCTGACTTTC. The full variable domain, rest sourced from reference TRBV7-9 and TRBJ2-6, is DTGVSQNPRHKITKRGQNVTFRCDPISEHNRLYWYRQTLGQGPEFLTYFQNEAQLEKSRLLSDRFSAERPKGSFSTLEIQRTEQGDSAMYLCASSQTVSGANVLTFGAGSRLTVL.

This chain connects TRBV7-9 to TRBJ2-7, with TRBD2 as a possible D gene (5 bases). CDR1 and CDR2 from the germline V gene are SEHNR and FQNEAQ (reference sequence). The CDR3 length is 12 residues. Deletions cut 0 bases from V and 7 bases from J, with 7 bases between. The CDR3 loop reads CASSLAGSEQYF. CDR3 coding DNA: TGTGCCAGCAGCTTAGCTGGGAGTGAGCAGTACTTC.

At least ten counts were recorded for this clonotype. This chain joins TRBV28 and TRBJ2-2; D is perhaps TRBD1 or TRBD2 (6 bases each). This CDR3 spans 16 amino acids. Germline CDR1 is MDHEN and CDR2 is SYDVKM. The V end lost 2 bases, the J end lost 3 bases, and 13 bases lay between the germline ends. The DNA for the CDR3 is TGTGCCAGCAGTTTACAGGGGACTTGGTACACCGGGGAGCTGTTTTTT. Translation gives CASSLQGTWYTGELFF.

This clonotype has a count of ten or more. The rearrangement links TRBV7-9 to TRBJ2-5; D not certain. The CDR3 runs to 17 residues. Germline assignment: CDR1 SEHNR and CDR2 FQNEAQ (reference sequence). Trimming took off 5 bases at V and 1 base at J, with 20 bases between the two ends. The CDR3 loop is CASSRRGKQYTQETQYF. In DNA form, the CDR3 reads TGTGCCAGCAGCCGCCGAGGAAAGCAGTACACCCAAGAGACCCAGTACTTC.

This clonotype showed up just a few times. V is TRBV4-1 and J is TRBJ2-1; D is possibly TRBD1 or TRBD2 (5 bases each). The CDR3 runs 16 residues. The germline V gene has CDR1 MGHRA and CDR2 YSYEKL. V was trimmed by 5 bases and J by 4 bases, leaving 18 bases between them. DNA of the CDR3: TGCGCCAGCAGCGTGGACCCCGGGACCAAGTACAATGAGCAGTTCTTC. This gives the protein CASSVDPGTKYNEQFF.

This clonotype was seen a few times. The gene calls are TRBV9 and TRBJ1-4, with D possibly being TRBD1 (5 bases). This CDR3 comprises 15 residues. Germline V gene lookup returns CDR1 SGDLS and CDR2 YYNGEE. The V end lost 3 bases, the J end lost 6 bases, and 15 bases lay between the germline ends. CDR3 bases: TGTGCCAGCAGCGGAGGGACCCTAGGGGATGAAAAACTGTTTTTT. Amino acid sequence: CASSGGTLGDEKLFF.

This clonotype was seen many times. The rearrangement links TRBV6-6 to TRBJ2-7; D might be TRBD2 (5 bases). CDR3 length: 14 residues. Germline CDR1 and CDR2: MNHNY and SVGAGI (reference sequence). Trimming took off 7 bases at V and 3 bases at J, with 16 bases between the two ends. CDR3 in DNA: TGTGCCAGCAATGGGGAGTCCCCTATCTACGAGCAGTACTTC. It is translated as CASNGESPIYEQYF.

This clonotype occurred a few times. The rearrangement links TRBV14 to TRBJ2-1, with 7 bases fitting TRBD2. Trimming took 2 bases from V and 4 from J; bases not matched to a gene: 11. Germline CDR1 is SGHDN and CDR2 is FVKESK. The CDR3 consists of 17 residues. The CDR3 here is CASSQPTGTTPYNEQFF. In DNA form, the CDR3 reads TGTGCCAGCAGCCAACCCACCGGGACTACCCCGTACAATGAGCAGTTCTTC.